The present TCR beta chain was sequenced within a study of blood T cell repertoires in COVID-19. Across the study: From T cells, B-cell-depleted T cells, or PBMCs came the material, which was cDNA or gDNA.

Methods used by the authors: Reference gene primer amplification gave nucleated cell count estimates. The data were produced by immunoSEQ multiplex PCR, yet TCRdb's version contains in-frame clones alone and is incomplete. From that table come the V and J calls and clone size; the DNA was used to work out D and trimming. The data hold 55,000 to 75,000 clones, with 80% observed a single time. V lost 3 bases to trimming and J lost 3 bases; unmatched junction nucleotides: 3. Germline V gene lookup returns CDR1 SGDLS and CDR2 YYNGEE. The CDR3 consists of 15 residues. Sequenced: peripheral blood. This receptor was obtained from a human donor in a cohort sampled during active COVID-19. The chain recombines TRBV9 with TRBJ2-1; 10 bases line up with TRBD2. CDR3 sequence reads: CASSAGLAVYNEQFF. CDR3 nucleotide sequence: TGTGCCAGCAGCGCCGGACTAGCGGTCTACAATGAGCAGTTCTTC.